These T cell receptor beta chains were read from a single sample in a study of cytomegalovirus exposure and HLA in healthy donors. TCRdb's table, derived via immunoSEQ multiplex PCR, lists solely in-frame clones and lacks some. The sample consists of 110,000 or so clones, 60% to 80% of them appearing once. The material sequenced was PBMCs. Source of these receptors: a woman younger than 45 in good health and CMV-seropositive. The CDR3 runs from the conserved cysteine through the conserved F or W. A D gene is named only where the DNA matches it firmly. Clone size is not always given. Where it is, it says once, few, many or a class for expanded clones.

clone_size: -; j_call: TRBJ1-1; d_call: TRBD1; v_call: TRBV29-1; cdr3_aa: CSVHIQGDTEAFF; cdr3_nt: TGCAGCGTTCATATTCAGGGGGACACTGAAGCTTTCTTT
clone_size: -; j_call: TRBJ1-5; d_call: -; v_call: TRBV10-3; cdr3_aa: CAVKGGLGGNQPQHF; cdr3_nt: TGTGCCGTGAAGGGAGGGTTGGGGGGCAATCAGCCCCAGCATTTT
clone_size: -; j_call: TRBJ1-5; d_call: -; v_call: TRBV5-5; cdr3_aa: CASSLTGNLNQPQHF; cdr3_nt: TGTGCCAGCAGCTTGACAGGGAATCTCAATCAGCCCCAGCATTTT
clone_size: -; j_call: TRBJ2-2; d_call: TRBD2; v_call: TRBV7-3; cdr3_aa: CASSITSGTNTGELFF; cdr3_nt: TGTGCCAGCAGCATTACTAGCGGGACGAACACCGGGGAGCTGTTTTTT
clone_size: -; j_call: TRBJ2-1; d_call: -; v_call: TRBV9; cdr3_aa: CASSAGSYNEQFF; cdr3_nt: TGTGCCAGCAGCGCCGGGAGTTACAATGAGCAGTTCTTC
clone_size: -; j_call: TRBJ1-5; d_call: -; v_call: TRBV6-1; cdr3_aa: CASSSQVSNQPQHF; cdr3_nt: TGTGCCAGCAGTTCACAGGTCAGCAATCAGCCCCAGCATTTT
clone_size: -; j_call: TRBJ2-7; d_call: -; v_call: TRBV6-5; cdr3_aa: CASSYGTSYEQYF; cdr3_nt: TGTGCCAGCAGTTATGGGACTTCCTACGAGCAGTACTTC
clone_size: -; j_call: TRBJ2-3; d_call: -; v_call: TRBV5-1; cdr3_aa: CASSVTTAGDTQYF; cdr3_nt: TGCGCCAGCAGCGTTACTACCGCTGGGGATACGCAGTATTTT
clone_size: -; j_call: TRBJ1-2; d_call: -; v_call: TRBV2; cdr3_aa: CASSGVGGGYTF; cdr3_nt: TGTGCCAGCAGTGGGGTGGGGGGTGGCTACACCTTC
clone_size: -; j_call: TRBJ2-7; d_call: -; v_call: TRBV29-1; cdr3_aa: CSVARVGALTYEQYF; cdr3_nt: TGCAGCGTCGCAAGGGTGGGGGCCTTAACCTACGAGCAGTACTTC
clone_size: -; j_call: TRBJ1-5; d_call: TRBD1; v_call: TRBV10-3; cdr3_aa: CAISDREEGNQPQHF; cdr3_nt: TGTGCCATCAGCGACAGGGAGGAAGGCAATCAGCCCCAGCATTTT
clone_size: -; j_call: TRBJ1-3; d_call: -; v_call: TRBV18; cdr3_aa: CASSPNSQDLGNTIYF; cdr3_nt: TGTGCCAGCTCACCAAACAGCCAAGACCTGGGAAACACCATATATTTT
clone_size: -; j_call: TRBJ2-3; d_call: -; v_call: TRBV18; cdr3_aa: CASSPPISGATDTQYF; cdr3_nt: TGTGCCAGCTCACCACCGATTAGCGGAGCCACAGATACGCAGTATTTT
clone_size: -; j_call: TRBJ2-2; d_call: -; v_call: TRBV5-1; cdr3_aa: CASSSRVWNSRNTGELFF; cdr3_nt: TGCGCCAGCAGCTCGCGGGTGTGGAACTCAAGGAACACCGGGGAGCTGTTTTTT
clone_size: -; j_call: TRBJ1-2; d_call: -; v_call: TRBV7-2; cdr3_aa: CASSPFSNYGYTF; cdr3_nt: TGTGCCAGCAGCCCCTTTTCTAACTATGGCTACACCTTC
clone_size: -; j_call: TRBJ2-1; d_call: -; v_call: TRBV5-4; cdr3_aa: CASSLIVGALNLANEQFF; cdr3_nt: TGTGCCAGCAGCTTGATCGTGGGAGCCCTTAACCTTGCCAATGAGCAGTTCTTC
clone_size: -; j_call: TRBJ2-5; d_call: -; v_call: TRBV27; cdr3_aa: CASSLWQGETQYF; cdr3_nt: TGTGCCAGCAGTTTATGGCAGGGCGAGACCCAGTACTTC
clone_size: -; j_call: TRBJ2-2; d_call: TRBD2; v_call: TRBV10-3; cdr3_aa: CASSGDNTGELFF; cdr3_nt: TGTGCCTCTAGCGGGGATAACACCGGGGAGCTGTTTTTT
clone_size: -; j_call: TRBJ1-4; d_call: -; v_call: TRBV9; cdr3_aa: CASSVGGLGEGEKLFF; cdr3_nt: TGTGCCAGCAGCGTAGGTGGACTGGGGGAGGGTGAAAAACTGTTTTTT
clone_size: once; j_call: TRBJ1-5; d_call: TRBD1; v_call: TRBV5-6; cdr3_aa: CASSGTGGNQPQHF; cdr3_nt: TGTGCCAGCAGCGGGACAGGGGGTAATCAGCCCCAGCATTTT
clone_size: -; j_call: TRBJ2-1; d_call: TRBD2; v_call: TRBV6-6; cdr3_aa: CASSSGLAGSYNEQFF; cdr3_nt: TGTGCCAGCAGCTCGGGACTAGCGGGATCCTACAATGAGCAGTTCTTC
clone_size: few; j_call: TRBJ2-7; d_call: TRBD2; v_call: TRBV27; cdr3_aa: CASSRIHYSLAGGSYEQYF; cdr3_nt: TGTGCCAGCAGTCGTATCCATTACAGCCTAGCGGGGGGCTCCTACGAGCAGTACTTC
clone_size: few; j_call: TRBJ2-2; d_call: TRBD2; v_call: TRBV2; cdr3_aa: CASTQSGGFTGELFF; cdr3_nt: TGTGCCAGCACCCAATCGGGAGGGTTCACCGGGGAGCTGTTTTTT
clone_size: -; j_call: TRBJ2-1; d_call: TRBD2; v_call: TRBV5-1; cdr3_aa: CASRPTSGTNNEQFF; cdr3_nt: TGCGCCAGCAGACCGACTAGCGGGACGAACAATGAGCAGTTCTTC
clone_size: -; j_call: TRBJ1-5; d_call: -; v_call: TRBV19; cdr3_aa: CASKRTDRNQPQHF; cdr3_nt: TGTGCCAGTAAACGGACAGATAGGAATCAGCCCCAGCATTTT
clone_size: -; j_call: TRBJ2-1; d_call: TRBD1; v_call: TRBV9; cdr3_aa: CASSPAATGLSYNEQFF; cdr3_nt: TGTGCCAGCAGCCCCGCGGCGACAGGGCTCTCCTACAATGAGCAGTTCTTC
clone_size: -; j_call: TRBJ1-2; d_call: -; v_call: TRBV12-5; cdr3_aa: CASGLAGVKGYTF; cdr3_nt: TGTGCTAGTGGTTTGGCGGGGGTGAAGGGCTACACCTTC
clone_size: -; j_call: TRBJ2-2; d_call: -; v_call: TRBV4-1; cdr3_aa: CASSHPLRTIAGELFF; cdr3_nt: TGCGCCAGCAGCCACCCTTTGAGGACTATAGCCGGGGAGCTGTTTTTT
clone_size: -; j_call: TRBJ1-6; d_call: TRBD1; v_call: TRBV6-5; cdr3_aa: CASSYRQGDSPLHF; cdr3_nt: TGTGCCAGCAGTTACCGACAGGGAGATTCACCCCTCCACTTT
clone_size: -; j_call: TRBJ2-7; d_call: -; v_call: TRBV2; cdr3_aa: CASKEERAYEQYF; cdr3_nt: TGTGCCAGCAAGGAGGAGAGGGCCTACGAGCAGTACTTC
clone_size: -; j_call: TRBJ2-5; d_call: TRBD2; v_call: TRBV5-1; cdr3_aa: CASSLGFLAGEETQYF; cdr3_nt: TGCGCCAGCAGCTTGGGATTCCTAGCGGGAGAAGAGACCCAGTACTTC